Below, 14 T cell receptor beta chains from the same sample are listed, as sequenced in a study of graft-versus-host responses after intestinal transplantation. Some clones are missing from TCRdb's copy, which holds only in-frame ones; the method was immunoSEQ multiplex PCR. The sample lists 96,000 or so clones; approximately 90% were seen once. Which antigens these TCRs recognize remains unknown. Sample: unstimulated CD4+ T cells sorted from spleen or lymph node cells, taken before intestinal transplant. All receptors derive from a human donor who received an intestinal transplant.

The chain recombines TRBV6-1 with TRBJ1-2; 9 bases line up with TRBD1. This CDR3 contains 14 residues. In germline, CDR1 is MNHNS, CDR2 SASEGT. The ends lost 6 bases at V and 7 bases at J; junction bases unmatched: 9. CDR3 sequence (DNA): TGTGCCAGCAGAGGGGACAGGGCTGGTTTTGGCTACACCTTC. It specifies CASRGDRAGFGYTF.

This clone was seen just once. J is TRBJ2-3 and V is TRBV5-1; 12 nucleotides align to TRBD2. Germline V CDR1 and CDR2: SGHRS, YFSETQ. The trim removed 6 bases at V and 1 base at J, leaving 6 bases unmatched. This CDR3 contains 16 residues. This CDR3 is CASNPTSGGGTDTQYF. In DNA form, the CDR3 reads TGCGCCAGCAACCCGACTAGCGGGGGAGGCACAGATACGCAGTATTTT.

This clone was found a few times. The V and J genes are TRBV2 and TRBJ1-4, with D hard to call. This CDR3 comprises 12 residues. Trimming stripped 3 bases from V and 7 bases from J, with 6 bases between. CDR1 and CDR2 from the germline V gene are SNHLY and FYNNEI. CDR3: CASSEGSEKLFF. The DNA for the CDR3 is TGTGCCAGCAGTGAGGGGAGTGAAAAACTGTTTTTT.

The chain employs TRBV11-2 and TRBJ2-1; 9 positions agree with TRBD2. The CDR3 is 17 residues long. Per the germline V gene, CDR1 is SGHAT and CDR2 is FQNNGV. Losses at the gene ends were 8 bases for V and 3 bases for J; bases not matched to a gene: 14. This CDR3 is CASGNGASGTNYNEQFF. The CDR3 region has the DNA TGTGCCAGCGGGAATGGGGCTAGCGGGACCAACTACAATGAGCAGTTCTTC. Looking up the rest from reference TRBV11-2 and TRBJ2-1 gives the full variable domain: EAGVAQSPRYKIIEKRQSVAFWCNPISGHATLYWYQQILGQGPKLLIQFQNNGVVDDSQLPKDRFSAERLKGVDSTLKIQPAKLEDSAVYLCASGNGASGTNYNEQFFGPGTRLTVL.

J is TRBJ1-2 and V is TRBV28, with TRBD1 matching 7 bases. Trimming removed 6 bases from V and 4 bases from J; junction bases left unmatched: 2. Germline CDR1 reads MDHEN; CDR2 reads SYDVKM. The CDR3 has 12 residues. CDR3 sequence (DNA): TGTGCCAGCAGGTGGGACAGCTATGGCTACACCTTC. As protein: CASRWDSYGYTF.

This CDR3 reads CSVVRQSYNSPLHF. The DNA of the CDR3 is TGCAGCGTTGTACGACAATCCTATAATTCACCCCTCCACTTT. The V and J genes are TRBV29-1 and TRBJ1-6, with D unresolved. CDR3 length equals 14 residues. Germline values: CDR1 SQVTM, CDR2 ANQGSEA. Trimming shortened V by 4 bases and J by 1 base, and 8 bases separated the two germline ends.

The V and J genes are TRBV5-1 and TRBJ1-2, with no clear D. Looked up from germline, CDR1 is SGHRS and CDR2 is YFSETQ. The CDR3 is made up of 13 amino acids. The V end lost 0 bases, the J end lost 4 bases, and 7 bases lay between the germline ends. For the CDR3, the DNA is TGCGCCAGCAGCTTGGAGACTCCCTATGGCTACACCTTC. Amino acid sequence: CASSLETPYGYTF.

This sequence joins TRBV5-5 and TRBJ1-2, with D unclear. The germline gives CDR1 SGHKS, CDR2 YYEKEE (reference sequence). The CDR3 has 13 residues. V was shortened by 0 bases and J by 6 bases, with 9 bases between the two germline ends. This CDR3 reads CASSLDSRNGYTF. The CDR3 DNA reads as TGTGCCAGCAGCTTGGACAGTCGAAATGGCTACACCTTC.

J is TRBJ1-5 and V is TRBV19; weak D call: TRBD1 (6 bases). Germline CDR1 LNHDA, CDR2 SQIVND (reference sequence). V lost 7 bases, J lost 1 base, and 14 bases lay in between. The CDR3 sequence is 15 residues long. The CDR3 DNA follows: TGTGCCAGTACCCGGACAGCCTTGAGCAATCAGCCCCAGCATTTT. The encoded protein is CASTRTALSNQPQHF.

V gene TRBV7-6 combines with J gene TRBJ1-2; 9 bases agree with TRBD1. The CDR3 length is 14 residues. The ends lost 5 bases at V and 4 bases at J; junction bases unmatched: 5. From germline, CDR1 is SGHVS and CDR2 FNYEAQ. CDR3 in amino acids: CASSQDRGFYGYTF. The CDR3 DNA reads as TGTGCCAGCAGCCAGGACAGGGGTTTCTATGGCTACACCTTC.

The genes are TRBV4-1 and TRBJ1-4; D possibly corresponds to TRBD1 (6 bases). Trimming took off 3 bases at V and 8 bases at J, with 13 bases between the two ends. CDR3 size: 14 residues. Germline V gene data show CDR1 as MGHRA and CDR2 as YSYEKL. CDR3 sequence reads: CASSQRGRREKLFF. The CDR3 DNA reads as TGCGCCAGCAGCCAGCGGGGGCGCCGGGAAAAACTGTTTTTT.

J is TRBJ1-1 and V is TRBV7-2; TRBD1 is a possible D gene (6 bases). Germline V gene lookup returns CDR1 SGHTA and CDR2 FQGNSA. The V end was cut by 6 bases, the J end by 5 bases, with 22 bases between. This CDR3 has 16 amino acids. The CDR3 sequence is CASRLHSIGGGTEAFF. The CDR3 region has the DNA TGTGCCAGCAGACTTCACTCCATTGGGGGCGGGACTGAAGCTTTCTTT.

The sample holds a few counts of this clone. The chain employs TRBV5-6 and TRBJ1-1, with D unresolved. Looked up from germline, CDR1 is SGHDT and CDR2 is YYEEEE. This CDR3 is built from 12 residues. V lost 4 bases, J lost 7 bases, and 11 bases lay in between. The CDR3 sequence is CASSLDGVEAFF. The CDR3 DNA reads TGTGCCAGCAGCCTGGACGGAGTTGAAGCTTTCTTT.

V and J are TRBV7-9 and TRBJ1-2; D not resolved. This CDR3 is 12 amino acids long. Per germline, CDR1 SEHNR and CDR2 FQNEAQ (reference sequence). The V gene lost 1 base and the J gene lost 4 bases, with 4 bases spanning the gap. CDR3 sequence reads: CASSLGAYGYTF. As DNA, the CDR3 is TGTGCCAGCAGCTTAGGCGCCTATGGCTACACCTTC.